This TCR beta chain was profiled in a study of shared clonotypes between healthy human individuals (dated by TCRdb to 2018 to 2020). Concerning the study at large: Three men and two women, aged 18 to 49 years, made up the cohort. For each donor, three plates each were used for CD4 naive and CD4 memory, two plates were used for CD8 naive, and one plate was used for CD8 memory. To estimate repertoire size and how much clonotype sharing occurs between individuals, the study deeply sequenced the blood TCR repertoires of 5 or 6 healthy adults. To increase sequencing depth and limit assay-specific biases, TCR repertoire library preparation and sequencing were carried out by different laboratories using diverse techniques. Leukapheresis yielded between about 0.94 and 8.9 billion PBMCs per donor.

The CDR3, from cysteine to phenylalanine, totals 13 residues. The entry retains the CDR3 DNA only, 39 bases that are in frame from base 1. The V end loses 3 bases and the J end loses 3 bases, and a stretch of 11 bases separates them. Sequences SQVTM (CDR1) and ANQGSEA (CDR2) are obtained from the germline V gene. The donors were healthy, HIV-negative adults who had no recently reported acute infections or vaccinations. All donors were Caucasian adults living in Nashville, Tennessee, USA. CD4+ T cells were enriched by magnetic negative selection, after which naive cells were positively selected on CD45RA and the negative fraction was taken as the memory subset. After blood collection by leukapheresis, PBMCs were isolated using Ficoll-Histopaque density gradient centrifugation and then cryopreserved in the vapor phase of liquid nitrogen. Purity and quantity of every magnetically sorted T cell population were checked by analytical flow cytometry. Each sorted fraction had its genomic DNA isolated and then quantified by UV absorbance on a Nanodrop 2000c.

Using the deep immunoSEQ assay, TCR CDR3 regions were amplified from genomic DNA by multiplex PCR. Extracted genomic DNA from each cell subset was spread evenly across all wells of several immunoSEQ 96-well plates, with each plate serving as a replicate. For sorted subsets, each replicate PCR was loaded with around 200 ng genomic DNA, equivalent to about 30,000 T cell genomes. Purified libraries were measured with a Qubit 3.0 fluorometer, size-checked on a Bioanalyzer 2100, and measured again with the KAPA Library Quantification kit. A separate single-read 150-cycle Illumina NextSeq 550 flow cell was used to sequence each immunoSEQ 96-well plate. The original pipeline was this. Because the immunoSEQ output included only junctional sequences and no quality scores, the filtering could not be the same as the filtering used for full-length reads. To assign V/J genes and CDR3, sequences were annotated against IMGT germline references using PyIR, a Python wrapper for IgBLAST v1.9. Any read was removed if the V/J assignment was weak (E-value above 1e-6), the CDR3 was missing, or the read contained stop codons, out-of-frame junctions, or ambiguous translated residues. V3J clonotypes were defined as sequences sharing an identical inferred V gene, J gene, and CDR3 amino acid sequence. To compute the percentage overlap between repertoires, the number of shared unique clonotypes was divided by the size of the smaller repertoire. Richness of each repertoire was evaluated using RTK rarefaction, the Chao1 estimator, and Recon v2.1 estimates of unobserved clonotypes. Generation probabilities for all TCRbeta clonotypes obtained by the gDNA method from a handful of donors were computed using OLGA. The immuneACCESS repertoire file appears here via TCRdb, limited to in-frame rearrangements. These files lack a portion of the clones; in checked studies, under half of the deficit traces to unresolved V genes, and the cause of the others is not known. V, J and clone size are taken as reported in that table, and D and trimming were inferred from the DNA itself. This sample is represented by under 2.5 million clones; 85% to 95% of them were singletons. About 0.36% of the sample is taken by the ten largest.

This clone has just one count. Its specific antigen is unknown. Qualities for individual bases were not recorded, and no much larger clone is one base off. Results and caveats for the whole study, not just this receptor: Across several donors, approximately 5% of naive CD4, roughly 3.5% of naive CD8, about 2.3% of memory CD4, and 0.3% to 0.45% of memory CD8 clonotypes were shared. Sampling was limited to blood, and TCR repertoires in tissue likely differ from TCR repertoires in blood. Pairwise subsampling led to the expectation that sequencing depth would affect the degree of clonotype sharing among donors. Compared with non-shared clonotypes, the clonotypes found in all four sorted-subset donors had higher generation probabilities. Naive subsets generally had larger estimated clonotype richness than memory subsets did. Incomplete sequencing was indicated by rarefaction of sorted-subset datasets, despite the large sequencing depth. The small number of donors limited the genetic and exposure-history diversity represented.

The sequence came from a man between 18 and 35 years old in good health. Some clones in this sample may be carry-over from other donors' samples. Recombination connected TRBV29-1 to TRBJ1-1, with the D gene not clear enough to name. The sequencing input was naive CD4+ T cells from PBMCs. The cell subset or site label for this specimen denotes: CD45RA+ positively selected. The nucleotides read TGCAGCGTTGAGGGCCAGACTTACACTGAAGCTTTCTTT. Translated, this gives CSVEGQTYTEAFF.